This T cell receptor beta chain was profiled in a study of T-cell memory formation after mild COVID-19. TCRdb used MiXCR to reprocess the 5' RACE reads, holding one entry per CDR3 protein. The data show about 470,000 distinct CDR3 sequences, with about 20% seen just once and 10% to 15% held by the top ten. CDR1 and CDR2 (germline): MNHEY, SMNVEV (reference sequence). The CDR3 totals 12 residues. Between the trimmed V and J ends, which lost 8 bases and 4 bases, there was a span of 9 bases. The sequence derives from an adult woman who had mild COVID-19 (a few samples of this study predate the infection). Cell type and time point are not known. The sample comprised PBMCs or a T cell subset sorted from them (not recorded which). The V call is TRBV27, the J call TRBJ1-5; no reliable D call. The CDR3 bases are TGTGCCAGCGGCGACCTGAATCAGCCCCAGCATTTT. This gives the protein CASGDLNQPQHF.